Below, one TCR beta chain is given with its context. This sample is part of a study of blood T cell repertoires in COVID-19. The V end lost 1 base, the J end lost 6 bases, and 12 bases lay between the germline ends. The CDR3 runs 13 residues. Germline V lookup: CDR1 GTSNPN, CDR2 SVGIG (reference sequence). Method: immunoSEQ multiplex PCR; TCRdb's copy keeps in-frame clones and lacks some. The table has approximately 400,000 clones, roughly 80% seen once. Sequencing was carried out using peripheral blood. This TCR was recovered from a human donor with acute or convalescent COVID-19. The donor label of this sample is uncertain. This chain links TRBV30 with TRBJ1-1; no clear D. The CDR3 region has the DNA TGTGCCTGGAGTGACGGTAGCGCGGCTGAAGCTTTCTTT. Translation gives CAWSDGSAAEAFF.